These T cell receptor beta chains were read from a single sample in a study of a mutant IDH1 vaccine in newly diagnosed glioma. Produced via immunoSEQ multiplex PCR; TCRdb's table is partial and in-frame only. The table has about 68,000 clones, roughly 78% seen once; the top ten hold around 8.5%. The source material was PBMCs, sampled from a glioma patient treated with radiotherapy, temozolomide or both. These receptors were obtained from a man between 50 and 59 years old with glioma. Each CDR3 is given with its conserved first and last residue. The D gene is left open where the match is weak. For some rows the clone size is stated as once, few or many, or as a class when expanded; others skip it.

clone size	D gene	V gene	J gene	CDR3 DNA	CDR3 protein
-	TRBD1	TRBV15	TRBJ2-1	TGTGCCACCAGCAGAGAAAGGGGGCAGGGGAACGGCCATGAGCAGTTCTTC	CATSRERGQGNGHEQFF
few	-	TRBV2	TRBJ1-1	TGTGCCAGCAGTGTCGAGGGGCAGGACACTGAAGCTTTCTTT	CASSVEGQDTEAFF
few	-	TRBV30	TRBJ1-4	TGTGCCTGGAGAAGGGGGGTACGGGAAAAACTGTTTTTT	CAWRRGVREKLFF
-	-	TRBV18	TRBJ1-1	TGTGCCAGCTCACCACAGTCCATGAACACTGAAGCTTTCTTT	CASSPQSMNTEAFF
-	TRBD2	TRBV5-1	TRBJ2-7	TGCGCCAGCAGCTTGAGCCTGGGGGGGGATCGGTACGAGCAGTACTTC	CASSLSLGGDRYEQYF
-	-	TRBV5-6	TRBJ1-4	TGTGCCAGCAGCTTACAAGGGCTTCGTGAAAAACTGTTTTTT	CASSLQGLREKLFF
-	TRBD1	TRBV29-1	TRBJ2-7	TGCAGCGTTGTGGGACAGGTCTCCTACGAGCAGTACTTC	CSVVGQVSYEQYF
-	-	TRBV9	TRBJ2-1	TGTGCCAGCAGCGGGGGGGGCGGCTCCTACAATGAGCAGTTCTTC	CASSGGGGSYNEQFF
few	TRBD1	TRBV6-6	TRBJ1-5	TGTGCCAGCAGTTTCGGACAGGGCGGTCAGCCCCAGCATTTT	CASSFGQGGQPQHF
-	-	TRBV15	TRBJ1-2	TGTGCCACCAGCCACCTATTTGGCTACACCTTC	CATSHLFGYTF
-	TRBD1	TRBV5-6	TRBJ1-1	TGTGCCAGCAGCCCCCCGGGACAGGAGAGTGAAGCTTTCTTT	CASSPPGQESEAFF
-	TRBD1	TRBV6-4	TRBJ2-3	TGTGCCAGCAGTTCATCAGGGGGTCGCACAGATACGCAGTATTTT	CASSSSGGRTDTQYF
-	-	TRBV27	TRBJ2-7	TGTGCCAGCAGCCTCTCAGACAGGCTCAGAGGAGCCGAGCAGTACTTC	CASSLSDRLRGAEQYF
once	TRBD2	TRBV30	TRBJ2-1	TGTGCCTGGAGTGGCTATAGCGGGGGGTATAACAATGAGCAGTTCTTC	CAWSGYSGGYNNEQFF
-	-	TRBV7-2	TRBJ2-5	TGTGCCAGCAGCTTCCCCCAGAACCAAGAGACCCAGTACTTC	CASSFPQNQETQYF
-	-	TRBV19	TRBJ1-4	TGTGCCAGTAGTCCAATACAGGGCTGGGACGAAAAACTGTTTTTT	CASSPIQGWDEKLFF
-	-	TRBV5-1	TRBJ1-4	TGCGCCAGCAGCTTGGGCGCGGGGGTAGGGGAAAAACTGTTTTTT	CASSLGAGVGEKLFF
few	-	TRBV7-3	TRBJ2-3	TGTGCCAGCAGCTCGGACGGGGGCCTAGGGACAGATACGCAGTATTTT	CASSSDGGLGTDTQYF
-	-	TRBV9	TRBJ1-5	TGTGCCAGCAGCGTAGGGGTGCTAAGCAATCAGCCCCAGCATTTT	CASSVGVLSNQPQHF
-	-	TRBV27	TRBJ2-7	TGTGCCAGCAGTCCCCTGGGGCCGGGGGAGCAGTACTTC	CASSPLGPGEQYF
-	-	TRBV9	TRBJ2-1	TGTGCCAGCAGCGTATCCCCGGCGGGGGCTGGAAATGAGCAGTTCTTC	CASSVSPAGAGNEQFF
-	-	TRBV5-6	TRBJ1-6	TGTGCCAGCAGCTTGCCCCAGGGCTATAATTCACCCCTCCACTTT	CASSLPQGYNSPLHF
-	TRBD1	TRBV6-1	TRBJ2-7	TGTGCCAGCAGCGGGGACAGGGGATACGAGCAGTACTTC	CASSGDRGYEQYF
-	TRBD1	TRBV30	TRBJ1-2	TGTGCCTGGACCGGGACAGTTTTCTATGGCTACACCTTC	CAWTGTVFYGYTF
once	TRBD2	TRBV18	TRBJ2-5	TGTGCCAGCTCACCCGCACTAGCGGAAGAGACCCAGTACTTC	CASSPALAEETQYF
-	-	TRBV11-2	TRBJ2-7	TGTGCCAGCAGGGTGGTAGCTTACGAGCAGTACTTC	CASRVVAYEQYF
-	-	TRBV4-3	TRBJ1-1	TGCGCCAGCAGTCCGGGGAACACTGAAGCTTTCTTT	CASSPGNTEAFF
-	TRBD1	TRBV7-2	TRBJ2-7	TGTGCCAGCAGCTTGGGACAGGGGGCCTACGAGCAGTACTTC	CASSLGQGAYEQYF
-	-	TRBV5-1	TRBJ1-5	TGCGCCAGCAGCCTAGAGGGGAGGGATCAGCCCCAGCATTTT	CASSLEGRDQPQHF
-	TRBD1	TRBV5-6	TRBJ1-4	TGTGCCAGCAGCGGACAGGGTTGGGAAAAACTGTTTTTT	CASSGQGWEKLFF
-	TRBD1	TRBV2	TRBJ2-1	TGTGCCAGCAGTTCGGACAGGCTAGGGTCCTACAATGAGCAGTTCTTC	CASSSDRLGSYNEQFF
-	-	TRBV5-4	TRBJ2-5	TGTGCCAGCAGCTTGGGAGGCAGAACCCAAGAGACCCAGTACTTC	CASSLGGRTQETQYF
once	-	TRBV10-3	TRBJ1-4	TGTGCCGTGGGGTCAACTAATGAAAAACTGTTTTTT	CAVGSTNEKLFF
once	-	TRBV5-6	TRBJ2-1	TGTGCCAGCAGCTGGGACACGGCGAATGAGCAGTTCTTC	CASSWDTANEQFF
-	-	TRBV5-4	TRBJ2-3	TGTGCCAGCAGCGGCCGGGACCACACAGATACGCAGTATTTT	CASSGRDHTDTQYF
-	TRBD1	TRBV10-3	TRBJ1-3	TGTGCCATCAGTGCTTTTTCCCGGGACAGGGCCAACTCTGGAAACACCATATATTTT	CAISAFSRDRANSGNTIYF